The present T cell receptor beta chain was sequenced within a study of naive and memory T cell subsets. Germline V CDR1 and CDR2: MNHEY, SVGAGI. The CDR3 loop spans 13 amino acids. Trimming removed 7 bases from V and 4 bases from J, with 13 bases in between. In regard to this clonotype: The antigen is undetermined.

An equimolar mix of two oligonucleotides served as the beta constant-region primer for TRBC1 and TRBC2. The ligated cDNA underwent four PCR rounds using SP2 and nested alpha and beta constant-region primers. Each CDR3 protein gets one entry after TCRdb re-called the UMI-ligation and nested PCR reads with MiXCR. The sample contains about 140,000 distinct CDR3 sequences, roughly a fifth of which appear only once. General study points: In CD4 and CD8 cells, diversity dropped from naive through EMRA. Possibly reflecting memory cells re-expressing CD45RA, a few larger clonotypes occurred in naive repertoires, especially CD8. TCR abundance followed a power law differing between naive and memory subsets.

This chain connects TRBV6-5 to TRBJ1-1; possibly TRBD1 for D (5 bases). This TCR came from a human donor in good health. The sequenced sample consisted of naive CD8+ T cells from blood. The CDR3 protein is CASNQGGSTEAFF. CDR3 DNA: TGTGCCAGCAACCAGGGAGGTAGCACTGAAGCTTTCTTT.